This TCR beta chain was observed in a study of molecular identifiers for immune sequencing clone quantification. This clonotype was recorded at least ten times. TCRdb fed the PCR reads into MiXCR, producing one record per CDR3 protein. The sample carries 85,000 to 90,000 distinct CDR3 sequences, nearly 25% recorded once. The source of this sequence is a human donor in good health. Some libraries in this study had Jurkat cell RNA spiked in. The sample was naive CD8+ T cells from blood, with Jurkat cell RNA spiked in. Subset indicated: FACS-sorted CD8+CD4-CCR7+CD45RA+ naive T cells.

The CDR3 DNA reads as TGTGCCAGTAGTACTTTGACAGGGAACACTGAAGCTTTCTTT. It is translated as CASSTLTGNTEAFF. The chain uses TRBV19 and TRBJ1-1; maybe TRBD1 (6 bases). V lost 4 bases and J lost 1, with 10 bases in between. The CDR3 length is 14 residues. The germline gives CDR1 LNHDA, CDR2 SQIVND (reference sequence).